Below, one T cell receptor (beta chain) is given with its context. What it recognizes is unknown. This entry is derived from a study of shared clonotypes between healthy human individuals. Genomic DNA from each subset was divided evenly over several immunoSEQ plates. Authors' data handling: Because ImmunoSEQ provided only junction sequences with no quality scores, the filtering differed. Profiling relied on immunoSEQ multiplex PCR, and the TCRdb table lists in-frame clones only, not all of them. V and J calls and clone size are given by that table; D and trimming were obtained from the DNA. The data hold roughly 2 million clones, with about 95% observed a single time. Trimming took 5 bases from V and 0 from J, leaving 8 bases between them. This CDR3 is built from 14 residues. The V gene's germline CDR1 is SGHVS and CDR2 FNYEAQ. General study findings and limits: The sole specimen, blood, was sampled, and tissue repertoires likely differ. Across subsets, estimated richness was generally greater for naive than for memory populations.

This TCR came from a young man in good health. The source material was naive CD4+ T cells sorted from blood. Subset of the sample: CD45RA+ positively selected. The chain joins TRBV7-6 to TRBJ1-3, with a weak D call TRBD1 (5 bases). The CDR3 DNA is TGTGCCAGCAGCCGGGGGTACTCTGGAAACACCATATATTTT. Its translation: CASSRGYSGNTIYF.